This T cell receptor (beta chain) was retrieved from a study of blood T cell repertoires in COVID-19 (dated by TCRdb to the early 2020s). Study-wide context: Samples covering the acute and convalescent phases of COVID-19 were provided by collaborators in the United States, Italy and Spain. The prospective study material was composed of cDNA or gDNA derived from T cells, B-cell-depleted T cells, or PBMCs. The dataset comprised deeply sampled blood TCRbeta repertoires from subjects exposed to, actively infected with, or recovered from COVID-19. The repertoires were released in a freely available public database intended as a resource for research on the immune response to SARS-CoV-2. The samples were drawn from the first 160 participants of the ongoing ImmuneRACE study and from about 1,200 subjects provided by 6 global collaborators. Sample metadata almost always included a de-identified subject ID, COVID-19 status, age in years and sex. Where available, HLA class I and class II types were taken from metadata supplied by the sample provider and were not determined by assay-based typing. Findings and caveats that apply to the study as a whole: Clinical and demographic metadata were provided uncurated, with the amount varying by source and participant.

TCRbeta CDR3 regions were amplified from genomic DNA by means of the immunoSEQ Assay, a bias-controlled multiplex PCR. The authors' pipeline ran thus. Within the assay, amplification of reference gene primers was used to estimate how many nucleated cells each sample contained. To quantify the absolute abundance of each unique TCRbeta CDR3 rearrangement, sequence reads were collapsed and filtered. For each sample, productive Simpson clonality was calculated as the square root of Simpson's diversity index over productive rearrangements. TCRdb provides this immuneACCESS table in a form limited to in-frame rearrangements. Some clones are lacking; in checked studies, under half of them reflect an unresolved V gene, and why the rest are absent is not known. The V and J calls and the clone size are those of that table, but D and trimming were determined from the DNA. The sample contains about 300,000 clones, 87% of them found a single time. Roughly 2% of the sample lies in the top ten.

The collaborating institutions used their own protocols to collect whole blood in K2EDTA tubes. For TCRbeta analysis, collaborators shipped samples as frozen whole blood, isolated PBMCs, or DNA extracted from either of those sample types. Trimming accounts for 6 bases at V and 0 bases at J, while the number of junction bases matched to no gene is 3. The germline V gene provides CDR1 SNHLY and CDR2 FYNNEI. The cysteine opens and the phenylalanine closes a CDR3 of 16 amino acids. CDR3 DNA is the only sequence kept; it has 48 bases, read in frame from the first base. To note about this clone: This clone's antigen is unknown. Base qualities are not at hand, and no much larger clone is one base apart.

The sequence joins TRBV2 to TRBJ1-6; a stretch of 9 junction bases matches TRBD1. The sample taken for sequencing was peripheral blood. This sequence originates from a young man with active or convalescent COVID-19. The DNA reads TGTGCCAGCAGGGGGGGACAGGGCTCCTATAATTCACCCCTCCACTTT. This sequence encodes CASRGGQGSYNSPLHF. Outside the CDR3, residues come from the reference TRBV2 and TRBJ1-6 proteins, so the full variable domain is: EPEVTQTPSHQVTQMGQEVILRCVPISNHLYFYWYRQILGQKVEFLVSFYNNEISEKSEIFDDQFSVERPDGSNFTLKIRSTKLEDSAMYFCASRGGQGSYNSPLHFGNGTRLTVT.